This TCR beta chain was found in a study of identical twins. Study-wide points: Models came in too low on out-of-frame TCR alpha sharing in monozygotic twins. Part of the zero-insertion signal could reflect confounding by invariant MAIT and iNKT cells.

In its sample, this clonotype was seen many times. Its specificity is not known. It was template switching that added a universal primer site, and there were unique molecular identifiers on the cDNA. TCRdb fed the 5' RACE reads into MiXCR, producing one record per CDR3 protein. The sample shows around 160,000 distinct CDR3 sequences, roughly 3.3% of them seen only once. This CDR3 is built from 16 residues. The V and J ends lost 5 bases and 0 bases, in that order; junction bases with no gene match: 4. The origin of this receptor is a man aged 18 to 35 in good health. The rearrangement joins TRBV12-3 or TRBV12-4 to TRBJ2-4, with TRBD1 matching over 10 bases. Material for sequencing was memory T cells sorted from blood. As DNA, the CDR3 is TGTGCCAGCAGTCCAAGGACAGGGGGAGCCAAAAACATTCAGTACTTC. This gives the protein CASSPRTGGAKNIQYF.